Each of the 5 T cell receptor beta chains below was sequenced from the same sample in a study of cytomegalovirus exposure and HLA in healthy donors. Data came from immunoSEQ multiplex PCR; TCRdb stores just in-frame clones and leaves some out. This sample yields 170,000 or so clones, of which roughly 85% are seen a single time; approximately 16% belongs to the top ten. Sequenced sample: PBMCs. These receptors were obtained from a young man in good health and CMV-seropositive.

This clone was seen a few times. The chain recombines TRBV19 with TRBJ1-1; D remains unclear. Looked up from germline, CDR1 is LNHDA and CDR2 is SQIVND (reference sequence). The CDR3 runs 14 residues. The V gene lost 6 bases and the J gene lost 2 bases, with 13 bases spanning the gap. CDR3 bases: TGTGCCAGTAGCCCCTTCCAGTTTAACACTGAAGCTTTCTTT. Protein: CASSPFQFNTEAFF.

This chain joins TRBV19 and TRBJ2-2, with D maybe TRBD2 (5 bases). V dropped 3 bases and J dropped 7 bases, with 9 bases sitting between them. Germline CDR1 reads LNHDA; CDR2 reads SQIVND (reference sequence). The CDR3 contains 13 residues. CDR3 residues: CASSIGVDGELFF. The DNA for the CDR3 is TGTGCCAGTAGTATCGGGGTCGACGGGGAGCTGTTTTTT.

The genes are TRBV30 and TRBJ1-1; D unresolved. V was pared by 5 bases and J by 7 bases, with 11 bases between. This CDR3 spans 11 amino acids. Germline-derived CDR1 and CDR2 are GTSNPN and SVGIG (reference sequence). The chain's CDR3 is CAWLTRVEAFF. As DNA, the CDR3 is TGTGCCTGGCTGACGAGGGTTGAAGCTTTCTTT. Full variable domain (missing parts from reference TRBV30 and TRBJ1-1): SQTIHQWPATLVQPVGSPLSLECTVEGTSNPNLYWYRQAAGRGLQLLFYSVGIGQISSEVPQNLSASRPQDRQFILSSKKLLLSDSGFYLCAWLTRVEAFFGQGTRLTVV.

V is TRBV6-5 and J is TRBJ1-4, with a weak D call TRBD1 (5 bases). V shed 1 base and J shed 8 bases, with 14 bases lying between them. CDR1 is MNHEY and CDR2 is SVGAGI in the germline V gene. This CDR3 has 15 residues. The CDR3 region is CASSYLGEVGEKLFF. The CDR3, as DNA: TGTGCCAGCAGTTACTTAGGGGAGGTCGGCGAAAAACTGTTTTTT.

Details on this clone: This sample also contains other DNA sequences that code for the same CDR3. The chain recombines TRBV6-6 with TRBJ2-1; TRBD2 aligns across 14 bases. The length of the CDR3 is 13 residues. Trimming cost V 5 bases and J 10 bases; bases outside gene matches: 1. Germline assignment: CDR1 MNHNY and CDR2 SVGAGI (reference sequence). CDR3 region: CASSRTSGGEQFF. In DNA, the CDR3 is TGTGCCAGCAGTCGGACTAGCGGGGGGGAGCAGTTCTTC.